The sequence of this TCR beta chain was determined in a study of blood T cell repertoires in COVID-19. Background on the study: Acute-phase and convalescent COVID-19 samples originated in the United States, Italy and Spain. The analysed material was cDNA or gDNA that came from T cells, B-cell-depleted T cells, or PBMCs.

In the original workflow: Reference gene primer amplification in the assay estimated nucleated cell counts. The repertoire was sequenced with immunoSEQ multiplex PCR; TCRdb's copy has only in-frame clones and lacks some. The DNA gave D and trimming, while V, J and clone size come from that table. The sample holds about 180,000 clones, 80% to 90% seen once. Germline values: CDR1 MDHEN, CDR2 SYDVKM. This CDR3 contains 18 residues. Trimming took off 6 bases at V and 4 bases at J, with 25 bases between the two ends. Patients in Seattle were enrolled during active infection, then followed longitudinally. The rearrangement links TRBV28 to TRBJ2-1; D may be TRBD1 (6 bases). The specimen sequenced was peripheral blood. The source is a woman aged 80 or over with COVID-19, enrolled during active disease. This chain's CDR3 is CASSSRTGTHIAYNEQFF. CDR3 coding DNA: TGTGCCAGCAGCTCACGGACCGGGACACATATAGCTTACAATGAGCAGTTCTTC.